The 10 T cell receptor beta chains below come from one sample, sequenced in a study of response to subunit inactivated influenza vaccine. TCRdb analysed the RT-PCR reads with MiXCR anew, one entry per CDR3 protein. The table lists around 580,000 distinct CDR3 sequences, about 14% of them singletons. Source: PBMCs from blood, taken roughly 12 days after vaccination. The receptor set was obtained from a man aged 45-65 years who received an inactivated influenza vaccine.

The chain employs TRBV20-1 and TRBJ2-7, with a tentative D call TRBD2 (6 bases). Trimming removed 1 base from V and 7 bases from J, with 17 bases in between. This CDR3 contains 14 residues. Germline CDR1 DFQATT, CDR2 SNEGSKA (reference sequence). The CDR3 loop reads CSARVEGRRSEQYF. The CDR3, as DNA: TGCAGTGCTAGAGTGGAGGGGAGGCGGTCGGAGCAGTACTTC.

This chain connects TRBV10-2 to TRBJ2-7, with TRBD1 matching 7 bases. The CDR3 spans 14 residues. V gave up 9 bases and J gave up 2 bases; unmatched junction bases: 10. Looked up from germline, CDR1 is WSHSY and CDR2 is SAAADI. In nucleotides, the CDR3 is TGCGCCAGTCAAATATTCGACAGGGCCTACGAGCAGTACTTC. This gives the protein CASQIFDRAYEQYF.

This clonotype turned up a few times. The J gene is TRBJ2-5, the V gene TRBV29-1, with unresolved D. The germline V gene encodes CDR1 SQVTM and CDR2 ANQGSEA. Trimming cost V 4 bases and J 5 bases, with 8 bases left between them. The CDR3 sequence is 11 residues long. The CDR3 DNA is TGCAGCGTTGCCGTCGTTGAGACCCAGTACTTC. It specifies CSVAVVETQYF. Based on the CDR3 plus reference TRBV29-1 and TRBJ2-5, the full variable domain is SAVISQKPSRDICQRGTSLTIQCQVDSQVTMMFWYRQQPGQSLTLIATANQGSEATYESGFVIDKFPISRPNLTFSTLTVSNMSPEDSSIYLCSVAVVETQYFGPGTRLLVL.

The V and J genes are TRBV7-6 and TRBJ1-2; 8 nucleotides match TRBD1. Germline-derived CDR1 and CDR2 are SGHVS and FNYEAQ. V was clipped by 0 bases and J by 4 bases; unmatched bases: 7. The CDR3 loop spans 16 amino acids. The CDR3 DNA follows: TGTGCCAGCAGCTTAGCGCCCGGACAGGGAGTCTATGGCTACACCTTC. Residues: CASSLAPGQGVYGYTF.

On this clonotype itself: An end of the junction does not agree with germline; a read error may underlie this. CDR3 DNA: TGTGCCAGCAGTGAACAAGGGACCCAGTACTTC. This sequence encodes CASSEQGTQYF. This chain joins TRBV2 and TRBJ2-5; the D is unclear. Germline assignment: CDR1 SNHLY and CDR2 FYNNEI. The CDR3 consists of 11 residues.

This clonotype was counted a few times. J is TRBJ1-5 and V is TRBV20-1, with D maybe TRBD1 (5 bases). V was pared by 0 bases and J by 7 bases, with 13 bases between. This CDR3 is 14 amino acids long. Germline-derived CDR1 and CDR2 are DFQATT and SNEGSKA (reference sequence). The CDR3 DNA sequence: TGCAGTGCTAGAGATCAGGGTGTGGGGCAGCCCCAGCATTTT. It specifies CSARDQGVGQPQHF.

This sequence joins TRBV24-1 and TRBJ2-5; 7 bases are shared with TRBD1. CDR3 length: 17 amino acids. V shed 12 bases and J 2 bases; nucleotides not matched to a gene: 20. CDR1 KGHDR and CDR2 SFDVKD come from the germline V gene. CDR3 in DNA: TGTGCCGCCGAACCGGGACAGCCCCGAAATGAGCAAGAGACCCAGTACTTC. Encoded protein: CAAEPGQPRNEQETQYF.

This clonotype appeared many times. Written as DNA, the CDR3 is TGTGCCAGCAGGGTGGCGGATACGCAGTATTTT. Translated, it gives CASRVADTQYF. The V gene is TRBV6-5, the J gene TRBJ2-3, with D unclear. Germline loops: CDR1 MNHEY, CDR2 SVGAGI. V was shortened by 6 bases and J by 6 bases, with 7 bases between the two germline ends. The CDR3 has 11 amino acids.

The chain combines TRBV28 with TRBJ2-5; D gene uncertain. This CDR3 is 13 amino acids long. The V end lost 2 bases, the J end lost 4 bases, and 8 bases lay between the germline ends. CDR1 is MDHEN and CDR2 is SYDVKM in the germline V gene. CDR3 in amino acids: CASSLDWRETQYF. The CDR3 nucleotides read TGTGCCAGCAGTTTAGATTGGCGAGAGACCCAGTACTTC.

The sample holds a few counts of this clonotype. The V and J genes are TRBV9 and TRBJ2-3; D remains unclear. The CDR3 length is 14 residues. V was trimmed by 4 bases and J by 2 bases, leaving 11 bases between them. Germline CDR1 is SGDLS and CDR2 is YYNGEE. The CDR3 region is CASSQIDSTDTQYF. CDR3 coding DNA: TGTGCCAGCAGCCAGATAGACTCCACAGATACGCAGTATTTT.